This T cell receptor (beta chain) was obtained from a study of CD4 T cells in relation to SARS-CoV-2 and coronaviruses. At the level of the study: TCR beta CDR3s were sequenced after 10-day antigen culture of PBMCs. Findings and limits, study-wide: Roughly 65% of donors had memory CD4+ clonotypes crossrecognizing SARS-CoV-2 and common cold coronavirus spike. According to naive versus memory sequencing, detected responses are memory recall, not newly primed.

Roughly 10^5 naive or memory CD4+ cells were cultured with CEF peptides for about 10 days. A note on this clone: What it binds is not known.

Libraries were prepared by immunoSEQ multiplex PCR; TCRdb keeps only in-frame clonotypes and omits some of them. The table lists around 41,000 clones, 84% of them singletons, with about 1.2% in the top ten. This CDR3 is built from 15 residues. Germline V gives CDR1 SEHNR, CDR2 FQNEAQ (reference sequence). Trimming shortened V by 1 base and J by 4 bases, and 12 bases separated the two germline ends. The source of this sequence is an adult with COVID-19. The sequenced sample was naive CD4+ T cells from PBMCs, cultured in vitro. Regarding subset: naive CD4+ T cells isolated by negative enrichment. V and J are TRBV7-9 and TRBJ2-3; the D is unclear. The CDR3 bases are TGTGCCAGCAGCTTAGTAGGGAATATCGCAGATACGCAGTATTTT. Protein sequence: CASSLVGNIADTQYF.